This T cell receptor beta chain was recorded in a study of blood T cell repertoires in COVID-19. The CDR3 spans 15 residues. Germline CDR1 is MGHRA and CDR2 is YSYEKL. As processed by the authors: Amplification with reference gene primers provided the estimates of nucleated cell counts. TCRdb's table, derived via immunoSEQ multiplex PCR, lists solely in-frame clones and lacks some. Clonal size and the V and J genes are those of that table, whereas D and trimming came from the DNA. The sample includes some 56,000 clones, around 86% of them seen just once. Notes on this clone: The junction and the germline gene differ at one end; a read error may be behind it.

The chain uses TRBV4-1 and TRBJ2-2, with D possibly matching TRBD2 (5 bases). The TCR was taken from a woman at least 80 years old with active or convalescent COVID-19. Material: peripheral blood. The CDR3 here is CASSYPSGRPGELFF. The CDR3 DNA follows: TGCGCCAGCAGCTATCCCTCCGGCCGGCCCGGGGAGTTGTTTTTT.